The 28 T cell receptor beta chains reported below all come from one sample, sequenced in a study of cytomegalovirus exposure and HLA in healthy donors. The PCR employed 60 Vbeta primers together with 13 Jbeta primers. Repertoires were generated with immunoSEQ multiplex PCR, while TCRdb's copy carries only in-frame clones and drops some. The data show roughly 160,000 clones, 80% to 90% seen once. The material sequenced was PBMCs. The receptors originated from a woman between 45 and 60 years old in good health and CMV-seronegative.

The chain couples TRBV4-2 to TRBJ2-2, with 8 bases that match TRBD2. The CDR3 is 16 residues long. Germline V gene sequence: CDR1 LGHNA, CDR2 YNFKEQ. The V gene end was trimmed by 3 bases and the J gene end by 4 bases; junction bases not matched to a gene: 7. The CDR3 DNA is TGTGCCAGCAGCCACCGTAGCGGGGCGGGCACCGGGGAGCTGTTTTTT. Translation: CASSHRSGAGTGELFF.

This chain connects TRBV7-2 to TRBJ2-5; D unclear. CDR1 and CDR2 from the germline V gene are SGHTA and FQGNSA. The CDR3 consists of 12 residues. Trimming removed 4 bases at V and 4 bases at J, with 7 bases between. This CDR3 reads CASSSRLETQYF. The CDR3 bases are TGTGCCAGCAGCTCGAGACTAGAGACCCAGTACTTC.

The V call is TRBV6-1, the J call TRBJ1-4; D gene ambiguous. Trimming removed 0 bases from V and 0 bases from J, with 8 bases in between. The CDR3 has 16 amino acids. CDR1 and CDR2 from the germline V gene are MNHNS and SASEGT. This CDR3 is CASSEAAFATNEKLFF. The CDR3, as DNA: TGTGCCAGCAGTGAAGCTGCGTTTGCAACTAATGAAAAACTGTTTTTT.

The chain joins TRBV13 to TRBJ2-1, with a possible D match to TRBD2 (5 bases). Deletions cut 0 bases from V and 2 bases from J, with 8 bases between. The CDR3 runs 15 residues. CDR1 and CDR2 (germline): PRHDT, FYEKMQ (reference sequence). CDR3 bases: TGTGCCAGCAGCTTAGGTACTAGGACCTACAATGAGCAGTTCTTC. It codes for CASSLGTRTYNEQFF.

The chain links TRBV4-3 to TRBJ2-1; 9 bases are shared with TRBD2. The ends lost 3 bases at V and 7 bases at J; junction bases unmatched: 4. This CDR3 region has 14 residues. The V gene's germline CDR1 is LGHNA and CDR2 YSLEER. CDR3 amino acids: CASSQRGGANEQFF. The DNA of the CDR3 is TGCGCCAGCAGCCAGCGGGGGGGGGCAAATGAGCAGTTCTTC.

This chain links TRBV5-6 with TRBJ1-3; the match to TRBD1 covers 7 bases. V lost 2 bases and J lost 0; bases outside the gene matches: 2. CDR1 SGHDT and CDR2 YYEEEE come from the germline V gene. There are 15 residues in the CDR3. The CDR3 DNA follows: TGTGCCAGCAGCTTAGGACAGGCCTCTGGAAACACCATATATTTT. Translation gives CASSLGQASGNTIYF.

The gene calls are TRBV5-4 and TRBJ2-1; TRBD2 matches 8 bases. The germline V gene encodes CDR1 SGHNT and CDR2 YYREEE (reference sequence). The CDR3 is 16 amino acids. V was clipped by 4 bases and J by 2 bases; unmatched bases: 8. This CDR3 reads CASSPGGASTYNEQFF. DNA for the CDR3: TGTGCCAGCAGCCCGGGGGGGGCGTCGACCTACAATGAGCAGTTCTTC.

The CDR3 region has the DNA TGTGCCAGCAGCGTTGGACTTACGGGGAATCACAGGGAGCCCCAGCATTTT. Protein sequence: CASSVGLTGNHREPQHF. The chain uses TRBV2 and TRBJ1-5, with D maybe TRBD1 (6 bases). The CDR3 sequence is 17 residues long. The V end was cut by 6 bases, the J end by 8 bases, with 26 bases between. Germline CDR1 and CDR2: SNHLY and FYNNEI.

The rearrangement links TRBV19 to TRBJ2-5; TRBD2 aligns across 14 bases. The CDR3 sequence is 17 residues long. V dropped 4 bases and J dropped 2; count of bases not matched to a gene: 6. Germline CDR1 and CDR2: LNHDA and SQIVND (reference sequence). CDR3 sequence (DNA): TGTGCCAGTAGTAGGAGGACTAGCGGGGGGACACAAGAGACCCAGTACTTC. It translates to CASSRRTSGGTQETQYF. Looking up the rest from reference TRBV19 and TRBJ2-5 gives the full variable domain: DGGITQSPKYLFRKEGQNVTLSCEQNLNHDAMYWYRQDPGQGLRLIYYSQIVNDFQKGDIAEGYSVSREKKESFPLTVTSAQKNPTAFYLCASSRRTSGGTQETQYFGPGTRLLVL.

The chain has TRBV7-2 and TRBJ1-4; 7 positions match TRBD1. In germline, CDR1 is SGHTA, CDR2 FQGNSA. The CDR3 contains 14 residues. With 6 bases clipped from V and 5 bases from J, the junction kept 6 bases outside the gene matches. The CDR3 DNA is TGTGCCAGCAGACTGACAGGGATAAATGAAAAACTGTTTTTT. It specifies CASRLTGINEKLFF.

This chain links TRBV5-1 with TRBJ2-5; weak D call: TRBD1 (6 bases). The DNA end lines up better with TRBJ2-7; the J call may be wrong. The CDR3 length is 14 residues. Germline CDR1 SGHRS, CDR2 YFSETQ. The CDR3 here is CASTRTDRLYEQYF. The CDR3 bases are TGCGCCAGCACCCGGACAGACCGTTTATACGAGCAGTACTTC.

The CDR3 loop reads CASSRSTGGQFNEQFF. CDR3 sequence (DNA): TGTGCCAGCAGTCGTAGTACAGGGGGACAATTCAATGAGCAGTTCTTC. This chain connects TRBV6-6 to TRBJ2-1; TRBD1 agrees at 8 bases. Trimming removed 5 bases from V and 6 bases from J; junction bases left unmatched: 12. CDR3 length equals 16 residues. Germline V gives CDR1 MNHNY, CDR2 SVGAGI (reference sequence).

Here the CDR3 reads CASSPGQLLNTEAFF. CDR3 in DNA: TGTGCCAGCAGTCCGGGACAATTATTGAACACTGAAGCTTTCTTT. The rearrangement uses TRBV28 and TRBJ1-1, with D perhaps TRBD1 (6 bases). Germline assignment: CDR1 MDHEN and CDR2 SYDVKM. The CDR3 sequence is 15 residues long. The germline V and J ends were trimmed by 5 bases and 0 bases, with 13 bases remaining between them.

The chain carries TRBV9 and TRBJ2-7; D not resolved. The CDR3 extends over 16 amino acids. Germline lookup yields CDR1 SGDLS and CDR2 YYNGEE. The V gene lost 0 bases and the J gene lost 2 bases, with 15 bases spanning the gap. The CDR3 region has the DNA TGTGCCAGCAGCGTAGGTTTGAATCCCAGCGCCTACGAGCAGTACTTC. This gives the protein CASSVGLNPSAYEQYF.

The J gene is TRBJ2-7, the V gene TRBV6-5; TRBD2 might be the D (7 bases). The CDR3 has 14 residues. Per the germline V gene, CDR1 is MNHEY and CDR2 is SVGAGI. V lost 0 bases, J lost 2 bases, and 8 bases lay in between. The CDR3, as DNA: TGTGCCAGCAGTTACTCGGGGGGGCCCTACGAGCAGTACTTC. It is translated as CASSYSGGPYEQYF.

On this clone: The junction departs from germline at one end; a sequencing error may be responsible. This chain connects TRBV30 to TRBJ2-1, with a weak D call TRBD1 (6 bases). Germline CDR1 reads GTSNPN; CDR2 reads SVGIG (reference sequence). The CDR3 spans 14 residues. The CDR3 coding sequence is TGTGCCTGGGGCAGGGGCTACTCCAACAATGAGCAGTTCTTC. Residues: CAWGRGYSNNEQFF.

The genes are TRBV5-6 and TRBJ2-7, with a possible D match to TRBD1 (5 bases). CDR3 length: 13 amino acids. The V and J ends lost 4 bases and 3 bases respectively, with 11 bases between them. The V gene's germline CDR1 is SGHDT and CDR2 YYEEEE. Here the CDR3 DNA reads TGTGCCAGCAGCCTAGGGGTTCTCTACGAGCAGTACTTC. Protein product: CASSLGVLYEQYF.

This clone was observed a handful of times. The gene calls are TRBV4-2 and TRBJ1-1; D perhaps matches TRBD1 (6 bases). Germline CDR1 is LGHNA and CDR2 is YNFKEQ. CDR3 length equals 15 residues. Trimming removed 2 bases at V and 4 bases at J, with 14 bases between. The CDR3 spells CASSQQGFVGTEAFF. The CDR3 DNA reads TGTGCCAGCAGCCAACAGGGGTTTGTTGGCACTGAAGCTTTCTTT.

This chain links TRBV19 with TRBJ2-3; TRBD1 aligns across 9 bases. Germline CDR1 is LNHDA and CDR2 is SQIVND (reference sequence). The CDR3 is 15 amino acids. The V gene end was trimmed by 4 bases and the J gene end by 2 bases; junction bases not matched to a gene: 4. The CDR3 is CASSTGTGNTDTQYF. In DNA form, the CDR3 reads TGTGCCAGTAGTACCGGGACAGGGAACACAGATACGCAGTATTTT.

The chain recombines TRBV19 with TRBJ2-2, with D perhaps TRBD1 (5 bases). Germline CDR1 is LNHDA and CDR2 is SQIVND (reference sequence). The length of the CDR3 is 12 residues. Trimming pared 4 bases from V and 8 bases from J, leaving 8 bases between. CDR3 DNA: TGTGCCAGTAGTACAGGGTTTGGGGAGCTGTTTTTT. The encoded protein is CASSTGFGELFF.

The chain is built from TRBV4-3 and TRBJ2-1; TRBD1 aligns across 10 bases. Germline V lookup: CDR1 LGHNA, CDR2 YSLEER. V lost 0 bases to trimming and J lost 6 bases; unmatched junction nucleotides: 5. The CDR3 runs to 16 residues. CDR3 sequence: CASSQDYGTGANEQFF. The CDR3 DNA follows: TGCGCCAGCAGCCAAGATTACGGGACAGGGGCCAATGAGCAGTTCTTC.

The chain is built from TRBV5-4 and TRBJ1-1; 11 nucleotides align to TRBD1. The CDR3 extends over 14 amino acids. The germline V gene encodes CDR1 SGHNT and CDR2 YYREEE (reference sequence). The ends lost 3 bases at V and 5 bases at J; junction bases unmatched: 3. CDR3 sequence reads: CASSSGTGGTEAFF. As DNA, the CDR3 is TGTGCCAGCAGCTCCGGGACAGGGGGAACTGAAGCTTTCTTT.

The CDR3, as DNA: TGTGCCAGCAGTGGCTCAGGTTATAGCTCCTATAATTCACCCCTCCACTTT. It yields the protein CASSGSGYSSYNSPLHF. V is TRBV25-1 and J is TRBJ1-6; no clear D. The CDR3 sequence is 17 residues long. The germline CDR1 and CDR2 sequences are MGHDK and SYGVNS. Deletions cut 4 bases from V and 0 bases from J, with 13 bases between.

The chain links TRBV5-7 to TRBJ2-7; perhaps TRBD2 as D (6 bases). TRBV5-7 is filed as an ORF, its function uncertain. V dropped 4 bases and J dropped 1 base, with 18 bases sitting between them. This CDR3 is built from 16 residues. The DNA for the CDR3 is TGTGCCAGCAGCCCGATCGGGCGGGAAGGATCCTACGAGCAGTACTTC. Its protein is CASSPIGREGSYEQYF.

This clone was seen only once. The J gene is TRBJ2-1, the V gene TRBV9; D gene ambiguous. This CDR3 spans 11 amino acids. V lost 0 bases and J lost 9, with 4 bases in between. CDR1 and CDR2 from the germline V gene are SGDLS and YYNGEE. The CDR3 DNA sequence: TGTGCCAGCAGCGTAGGAGCTGAGCAGTTCTTC. This translates into CASSVGAEQFF.

About this clone: Other DNA sequences in the same sample also yield this CDR3. The chain uses TRBV2 and TRBJ1-1, with D maybe TRBD1 (5 bases). V was pared by 4 bases and J by 1 base, with 7 bases between. CDR3 length: 13 residues. CDR1 is SNHLY, CDR2 FYNNEI, per germline. The CDR3 nucleotides read TGTGCCAGCAGTGGACAGCCGAACACTGAAGCTTTCTTT. Residues: CASSGQPNTEAFF.

The chain joins TRBV9 to TRBJ1-2; D not resolved. Trimming left V 4 bases short and J 8 bases short, with 21 bases between. The CDR3 consists of 15 residues. Germline-derived CDR1 and CDR2 are SGDLS and YYNGEE. This chain's CDR3 is CASSTHRATSGGYTF. As DNA, the CDR3 is TGTGCCAGCAGCACCCACCGGGCCACTTCGGGGGGCTACACCTTC. The full variable domain, with the rest looked up from reference TRBV9 and TRBJ1-2, is DSGVTQTPKHLITATGQRVTLRCSPRSGDLSVYWYQQSLDQGLQFLIQYYNGEERAKGNILERFSAQQFPDLHSELNLSSLELGDSALYFCASSTHRATSGGYTFGSGTRLTVV.

This clone was seen a handful of times. The chain is built from TRBV5-1 and TRBJ2-5, with 14 bases aligning to TRBD2. Germline V gene lookup returns CDR1 SGHRS and CDR2 YFSETQ. J gave up 5 bases and V 6 bases, and 9 bases lay outside the gene matches. The CDR3 is 16 amino acids. The CDR3: CASTLTSGGVGETQYF. CDR3 nucleotide sequence: TGCGCCAGCACTTTGACTAGCGGGGGGGTAGGGGAGACCCAGTACTTC. The full variable domain, with the rest looked up from reference TRBV5-1 and TRBJ2-5, is KAGVTQTPRYLIKTRGQQVTLSCSPISGHRSVSWYQQTPGQGLQFLFEYFSETQRNKGNFPGRFSGRQFSNSRSEMNVSTLELGDSALYLCASTLTSGGVGETQYFGPGTRLLVL.